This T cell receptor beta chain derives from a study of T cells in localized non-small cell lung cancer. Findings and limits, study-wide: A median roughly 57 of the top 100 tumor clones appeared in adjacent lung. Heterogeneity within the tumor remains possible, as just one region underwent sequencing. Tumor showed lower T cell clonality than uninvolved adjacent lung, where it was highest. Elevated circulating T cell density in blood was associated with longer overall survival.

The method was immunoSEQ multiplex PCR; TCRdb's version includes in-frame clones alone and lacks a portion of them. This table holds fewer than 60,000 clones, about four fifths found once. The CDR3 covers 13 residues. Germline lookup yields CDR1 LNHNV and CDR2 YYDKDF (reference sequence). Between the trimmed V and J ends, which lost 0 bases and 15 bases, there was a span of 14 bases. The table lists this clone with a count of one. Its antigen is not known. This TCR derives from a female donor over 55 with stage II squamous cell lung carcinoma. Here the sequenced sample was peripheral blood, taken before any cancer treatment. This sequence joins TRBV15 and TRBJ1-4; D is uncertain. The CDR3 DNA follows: TGTGCCACCAGCAGAGATCCCTCTCTAGATATGTTTTTT. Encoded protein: CATSRDPSLDMFF.